This T cell receptor beta chain appears in the sequencing data of a study of cytomegalovirus exposure and HLA in healthy donors. The PCR ran on 60 Vbeta and 13 Jbeta primers. The method was immunoSEQ multiplex PCR; TCRdb's version includes in-frame clones alone and lacks a portion of them. This table has fewer than 150,000 clones, roughly 77% appearing once. Overall study results and limits: There were 150 to 200 TCR beta chains listed as cytomegalovirus-associated.

Concerning this clone itself: The antigen remains unidentified.

The CDR3 sequence is 14 residues long. The ends lost 10 bases at V and 1 base at J; junction bases unmatched: 7. In germline, CDR1 is MNHNS, CDR2 SASEGT. This TCR was recovered from a woman aged 25 to 39 in good health and CMV-seronegative. V usage is TRBV6-1 and J usage is TRBJ2-5; TRBD1 agrees at 9 bases. Sequenced sample: PBMCs. CDR3 DNA: TGTGCCACCTCCGGACAGGGGCTCCAAGAGACCCAGTACTTC. Protein sequence: CATSGQGLQETQYF.